The 30 T cell receptor beta chains below were found in one sample sequenced in a study of T cell responses to AZD1222 COVID-19 vaccine. Repertoires were generated with immunoSEQ multiplex PCR, while TCRdb's copy carries only in-frame clones and drops some. The data hold 90,000 to 110,000 clones, with over 80% observed a single time. Here the sequenced sample was peripheral blood, taken on day 0 of AZD1222 vaccination. Receptor source: an adult in good health.

Notes on this clone: Additional DNA sequences in this sample encode the identical CDR3. The V gene is TRBV5-1, the J gene TRBJ2-7; 8 bases are shared with TRBD1. In germline, CDR1 is SGHRS, CDR2 YFSETQ. The CDR3 has 14 amino acids. Germline trimming cut 0 bases from V and 7 bases from J; bases unmatched to any gene: 6. CDR3 coding DNA: TGCGCCAGCAGCTTGGGGCAGGGGGCGAGAGAGCAGTACTTC. This encodes CASSLGQGAREQYF.

The chain uses TRBV10-1 and TRBJ2-7; 8 bases fit TRBD1. Germline CDR1 WNHNN, CDR2 SYGVQD (reference sequence). The CDR3 totals 15 residues. The V and J ends lost 1 base and 0 bases, in that order; junction bases with no gene match: 2. The CDR3 sequence is CASSEYRGSSYEQYF. CDR3 bases: TGCGCCAGCAGTGAGTACAGGGGGAGCTCCTACGAGCAGTACTTC.

This chain links TRBV6-5 with TRBJ1-2; D ambiguous. With 2 bases removed from V and 3 bases from J, the gap between germline ends came to 10 bases. Germline V gives CDR1 MNHEY, CDR2 SVGAGI. The CDR3 contains 14 residues. CDR3 sequence (DNA): TGTGCCAGCAGTTACGGGAACAGCGACTATGGCTACACCTTC. It encodes CASSYGNSDYGYTF.

V is TRBV5-5 and J is TRBJ1-2; D call uncertain. Germline CDR1 SGHKS, CDR2 YYEKEE (reference sequence). V was clipped by 2 bases and J by 1 base, with 6 bases between them. This CDR3 spans 13 amino acids. CDR3 DNA: TGTGCCAGCAGCTTAGACGTTAACTATGGCTACACCTTC. Encoded protein: CASSLDVNYGYTF.

The chain links TRBV18 to TRBJ1-1; D perhaps matches TRBD1 (6 bases). Germline V gene lookup returns CDR1 KGHSH and CDR2 LQKENI. The CDR3 has 14 amino acids. V lost 3 bases and J 1 base, leaving 9 bases between the germline ends. CDR3 coding DNA: TGTGCCAGCTCACCCTCGACAGGGAACACTGAAGCTTTCTTT. Translating it yields CASSPSTGNTEAFF.

This chain connects TRBV20-1 to TRBJ1-3; no firm D call. The CDR3 is made up of 13 amino acids. The germline V and J ends were trimmed by 3 bases and 2 bases, with 8 bases remaining between them. Germline V gene lookup returns CDR1 DFQATT and CDR2 SNEGSKA (reference sequence). CDR3 loop: CSASLTAGNTIYF. The CDR3, as DNA: TGCAGTGCTAGTTTGACGGCTGGAAACACCATATATTTT.

This rearrangement joins TRBV21-1 to TRBJ1-1; no check of the table's D call, TRBD1, against the DNA was made. TRBV21-1 is marked as a pseudogene. The CDR3 extends over 18 amino acids. CDR3 protein: CASSRSTGLSSRNTEAFF. The CDR3 DNA sequence: TGTGCCAGCAGCAGGAGTACAGGGTTGAGCAGTCGGAACACTGAAGCTTTCTTT.

The chain links TRBV10-1 to TRBJ2-3, with 11 bases fitting TRBD2. The trim removed 2 bases at V and 5 bases at J, leaving 6 bases unmatched. CDR3 length: 16 residues. Germline assignment: CDR1 WNHNN and CDR2 SYGVQD (reference sequence). CDR3 in DNA: TGCGCCAGCAGTGAGCCCACTAGCGGGAGAAAAGATACGCAGTATTTT. Translating gives CASSEPTSGRKDTQYF.

This clone appeared a few times. The chain carries TRBV3-1 (or the pseudogene TRBV3-2) and TRBJ1-2; D might be TRBD1 (5 bases). The length of the CDR3 is 13 residues. The germline V gene has CDR1 LGHDT and CDR2 YNNKEL (reference sequence). Trimming left V 5 bases short and J 7 bases short, with 14 bases between. CDR3 loop: CASSFKGIGGYTF. The CDR3, as DNA: TGTGCCAGCAGCTTCAAGGGGATCGGTGGCTACACCTTC.

The J gene is TRBJ1-2, the V gene TRBV6-5; 7 bases map to TRBD1. Per the germline V gene, CDR1 is MNHEY and CDR2 is SVGAGI. CDR3 length: 15 residues. Losses at the gene ends were 6 bases for V and 1 base for J; bases not matched to a gene: 8. CDR3 nucleotide sequence: TGTGCCAGCAGCAGAGTCTCAGGGGGTAACTATGGCTACACCTTC. It yields the protein CASSRVSGGNYGYTF.

The genes are TRBV7-9 and TRBJ2-7; 12 bases map to TRBD2. Germline V CDR1 and CDR2: SEHNR, FQNEAQ (reference sequence). The CDR3 sequence is 17 residues long. V was clipped by 3 bases and J by 3 bases; unmatched bases: 9. CDR3 sequence: CASSLASSGRAHYEQYF. Written as DNA, the CDR3 is TGTGCCAGCAGCTTGGCCTCTAGCGGGAGGGCCCACTACGAGCAGTACTTC.

This sequence joins TRBV19 and TRBJ1-2; 9 nucleotides agree with TRBD1. CDR1 is LNHDA and CDR2 is SQIVND in the germline V gene (reference sequence). V lost 4 bases to trimming and J lost 8 bases; unmatched junction nucleotides: 8. The CDR3 loop spans 14 amino acids. CDR3 amino acids: CASSNRGLLLGYTF. The CDR3 nucleotides are TGTGCCAGTAGTAACAGGGGGCTGCTTTTGGGCTACACCTTC.

V usage is TRBV2 and J usage is TRBJ1-4, with unresolved D. This CDR3 region has 14 residues. CDR1 is SNHLY and CDR2 is FYNNEI in the germline V gene. V was shortened by 4 bases and J by 0 bases, with 6 bases between the two germline ends. The CDR3 protein is CASSGGSTNEKLFF. In DNA, the CDR3 is TGTGCCAGCAGTGGAGGGTCAACTAATGAAAAACTGTTTTTT.

This clone appeared a few times. The J gene is TRBJ2-1, the V gene TRBV24-1; D gene ambiguous. The CDR3 extends over 16 amino acids. Per the germline V gene, CDR1 is KGHDR and CDR2 is SFDVKD. V was pared by 4 bases and J by 2 bases, with 14 bases between. CDR3 DNA: TGTGCCACCAGTGACCCTAAGGGCCCTACCTACAATGAGCAGTTCTTC. Protein: CATSDPKGPTYNEQFF.

This chain uses TRBV30 with TRBJ1-5; 9 nucleotides line up with TRBD1. Germline assignment: CDR1 GTSNPN and CDR2 SVGIG (reference sequence). V was clipped by 1 base and J by 9 bases; unmatched bases: 10. The CDR3 covers 15 residues. Here the CDR3 reads CAWSGTGASTWPQHF. For the CDR3, the DNA is TGTGCCTGGAGTGGGACAGGGGCTTCGACTTGGCCCCAGCATTTT.

This clone was seen once. The chain uses TRBV7-2 and TRBJ2-5; possible D gene TRBD1, 5 bases. Trimming took off 5 bases at V and 4 bases at J, with 14 bases between the two ends. This CDR3 has 14 amino acids. Germline values: CDR1 SGHTA, CDR2 FQGNSA. The DNA for the CDR3 is TGTGCCAGCAGCCCGTCAGGGAATCGAGAGACCCAGTACTTC. This translates into CASSPSGNRETQYF.

The chain couples TRBV11-2 to TRBJ2-5, with 11 bases that match TRBD2. V lost 1 base to trimming and J lost 2 bases; unmatched junction nucleotides: 6. Germline CDR1 SGHAT, CDR2 FQNNGV. The CDR3 has 17 amino acids. CDR3 protein: CASSLGLAGGRQETQYF. DNA for the CDR3: TGTGCCAGCAGCTTAGGCCTAGCGGGGGGTAGGCAAGAGACCCAGTACTTC. Based on the CDR3 plus reference TRBV11-2 and TRBJ2-5, the full variable domain is EAGVAQSPRYKIIEKRQSVAFWCNPISGHATLYWYQQILGQGPKLLIQFQNNGVVDDSQLPKDRFSAERLKGVDSTLKIQPAKLEDSAVYLCASSLGLAGGRQETQYFGPGTRLLVL.

This chain connects TRBV6-1 to TRBJ2-7, with unresolved D. V was trimmed by 9 bases and J by 2 bases, leaving 17 bases between them. Germline V gives CDR1 MNHNS, CDR2 SASEGT. This CDR3 has 14 amino acids. The CDR3 DNA is TGTGCCAGTAATGACCTGGACGGAGCCTACGAGCAGTACTTC. This translates into CASNDLDGAYEQYF.

This clone showed up many times. The V and J genes are TRBV12-3 or TRBV12-4 and TRBJ1-1; 9 bases align to TRBD1. The CDR3 spans 13 residues. V was pared by 7 bases and J by 4 bases, with 4 bases of the junction left unmatched. The CDR3 nucleotides are TGTGCCAGCATTCAGACAGGGGGCACTGAAGCTTTCTTT. It codes for CASIQTGGTEAFF.

The chain uses TRBV19 and TRBJ1-4, with 9 positions matching TRBD1. This CDR3 has 17 amino acids. CDR1 LNHDA and CDR2 SQIVND come from the germline V gene (reference sequence). Trimming took 9 bases from V and 0 from J; bases not matched to a gene: 11. In DNA, the CDR3 is TGTGCCAGCAAGCGGGGGACAGGGCTCACAACTAATGAAAAACTGTTTTTT. Protein sequence: CASKRGTGLTTNEKLFF.

This chain connects TRBV6-5 to TRBJ1-6; D is undetermined. Germline CDR1 reads MNHEY; CDR2 reads SVGAGI. This CDR3 spans 13 amino acids. The V and J ends lost 6 bases and 7 bases respectively, with 10 bases between them. The CDR3 loop is CASSTLNNSPLHF. CDR3 nucleotide sequence: TGTGCCAGCAGCACCCTTAACAATTCACCCCTCCACTTT.

The chain is built from TRBV4-2 and TRBJ1-1; maybe TRBD1 (6 bases). Germline-derived CDR1 and CDR2 are LGHNA and YNFKEQ. There are 16 residues in the CDR3. V was pared by 0 bases and J by 4 bases, with 15 bases between. The CDR3 DNA is TGTGCCAGCAGCCAAGAGAGCAACAGGGCTGCCACTGAAGCTTTCTTT. It codes for CASSQESNRAATEAFF.

The chain uses TRBV12-3 or TRBV12-4 and TRBJ1-1; D is undetermined. There are 13 residues in the CDR3. The germline V and J ends were trimmed by 7 bases and 0 bases, with 9 bases remaining between them. The CDR3 protein is CASMIWLNTEAFF. The CDR3 DNA is TGTGCCAGCATGATTTGGCTGAACACTGAAGCTTTCTTT.

V usage is TRBV5-1 and J usage is TRBJ1-1; perhaps TRBD1 as D (6 bases). In germline, CDR1 is SGHRS, CDR2 YFSETQ. There are 14 residues in the CDR3. The V gene lost 3 bases and the J gene lost 2 bases, with 11 bases spanning the gap. The CDR3: CASSSTGVNTEAFF. CDR3 coding DNA: TGCGCCAGCAGCTCGACAGGAGTTAACACTGAAGCTTTCTTT. The complete variable domain, with remaining parts taken from reference TRBV5-1 and TRBJ1-1, reads KAGVTQTPRYLIKTRGQQVTLSCSPISGHRSVSWYQQTPGQGLQFLFEYFSETQRNKGNFPGRFSGRQFSNSRSEMNVSTLELGDSALYLCASSSTGVNTEAFFGQGTRLTVV.

This clone was observed a single time. The genes are TRBV10-1 and TRBJ2-7; 9 positions agree with TRBD1. The trim removed 10 bases at V and 7 bases at J, leaving 11 bases unmatched. This CDR3 region has 13 residues. Germline values: CDR1 WNHNN, CDR2 SYGVQD (reference sequence). The CDR3 here is CATGPGQGLEQYF. The CDR3 DNA sequence: TGCGCCACGGGACCGGGACAGGGACTGGAGCAGTACTTC.

The J gene is TRBJ2-7, the V gene TRBV27; possibly TRBD1 or TRBD2 for D (5 bases each). V lost 3 bases and J 2 bases, leaving 11 bases between the germline ends. The germline CDR1 and CDR2 sequences are MNHEY and SMNVEV (reference sequence). This CDR3 comprises 14 residues. CDR3 DNA sequence: TGTGCCAGCAGTTTCCAGGGACCCCCCTACGAGCAGTACTTC. Its protein product is CASSFQGPPYEQYF.

This clone has only a few counts. The chain uses TRBV6-5 and TRBJ1-5; no reliable D call. CDR1 and CDR2 from the germline V gene are MNHEY and SVGAGI. V dropped 4 bases and J dropped 8 bases, with 12 bases sitting between them. This CDR3 comprises 13 residues. CDR3 region: CASSSGPREPQHF. CDR3 nucleotides: TGTGCCAGCAGTTCTGGACCTCGGGAGCCCCAGCATTTT.

In DNA, the CDR3 is TGCGCCAGCAGCCCAGTGGGACTAGCGCCAGATACGCAGTATTTT. Translating it yields CASSPVGLAPDTQYF. The chain combines TRBV4-1 with TRBJ2-3; 10 nucleotides align to TRBD2. Germline CDR1 MGHRA, CDR2 YSYEKL. J was trimmed by 4 bases and V by 4 bases; bases with no gene match: 5. The length of the CDR3 is 15 residues.

The V gene is TRBV18, the J gene TRBJ1-1; 8 bases are a match to TRBD1. The CDR3 is made up of 16 amino acids. J lost 2 bases, V lost 4 bases, and 9 bases had no gene match. Germline V gene data show CDR1 as KGHSH and CDR2 as LQKENI. CDR3 sequence reads: CASSLYGGTGNTEAFF. CDR3 bases: TGTGCCAGCTCACTATATGGCGGGACAGGTAACACTGAAGCTTTCTTT.

The chain recombines TRBV2 with TRBJ1-2; D remains ambiguous. Trimming took 5 bases from V and 1 from J, leaving 5 bases between them. The CDR3 runs to 12 residues. Germline CDR1 SNHLY, CDR2 FYNNEI. In DNA, the CDR3 is TGTGCCAGCAGTCGGGTTAACTATGGCTACACCTTC. This gives the protein CASSRVNYGYTF.